This TCR beta chain appears in the sequencing data of a study of identical twins. Only a few counts were recorded for this clonotype. Its specificity is unknown. Study-wide points: Invariant T cells like MAIT and iNKT could partly confound the zero-insertion analyses. Beta clonotypes that were abundant in cord blood contained fewer insertions, a pattern absent from memory repertoires.

From the 5' RACE reads, TCRdb called clonotypes with MiXCR, one entry per CDR3 protein. The sample yields 1.5 million to 2 million distinct CDR3 sequences, under 35% seen once. Per germline, CDR1 SGHRS and CDR2 YFSETQ. The CDR3 runs to 15 residues. V was trimmed by 0 bases and J by 1 base, leaving 10 bases between them. The TCR comes from a newborn girl in good health. Sequencing was performed on cord blood. V usage is TRBV5-1 and J usage is TRBJ1-2; D not resolved. CDR3 nucleotides: TGCGCCAGCAGCTTGGAGGTCGCAGTTAACTATGGCTACACCTTC. Its translation: CASSLEVAVNYGYTF.